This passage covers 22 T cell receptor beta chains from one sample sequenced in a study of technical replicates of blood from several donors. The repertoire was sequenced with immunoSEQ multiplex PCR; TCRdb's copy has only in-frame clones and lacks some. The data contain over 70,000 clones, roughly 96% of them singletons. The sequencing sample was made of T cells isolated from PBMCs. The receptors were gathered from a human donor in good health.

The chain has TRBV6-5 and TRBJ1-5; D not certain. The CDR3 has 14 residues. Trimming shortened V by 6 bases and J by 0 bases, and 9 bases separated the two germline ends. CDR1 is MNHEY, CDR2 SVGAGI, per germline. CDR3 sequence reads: CASSPRNSNQPQHF. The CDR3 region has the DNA TGTGCCAGCAGCCCCAGGAATAGCAATCAGCCCCAGCATTTT.

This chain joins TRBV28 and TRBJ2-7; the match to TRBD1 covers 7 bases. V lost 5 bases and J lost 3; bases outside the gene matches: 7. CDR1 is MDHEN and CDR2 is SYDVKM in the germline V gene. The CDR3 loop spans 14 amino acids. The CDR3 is CASSPGDSIYEQYF. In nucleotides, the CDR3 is TGTGCCAGCAGTCCCGGGGACAGCATCTACGAGCAGTACTTC.

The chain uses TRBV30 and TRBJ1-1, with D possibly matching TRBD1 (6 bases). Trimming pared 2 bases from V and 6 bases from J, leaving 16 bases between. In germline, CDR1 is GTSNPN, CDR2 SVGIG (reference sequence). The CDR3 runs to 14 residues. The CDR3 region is CAWSFYRDSPEAFF. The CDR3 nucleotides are TGTGCCTGGAGTTTTTACAGGGATAGCCCTGAAGCTTTCTTT. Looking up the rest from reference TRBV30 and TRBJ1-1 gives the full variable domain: SQTIHQWPATLVQPVGSPLSLECTVEGTSNPNLYWYRQAAGRGLQLLFYSVGIGQISSEVPQNLSASRPQDRQFILSSKKLLLSDSGFYLCAWSFYRDSPEAFFGQGTRLTVV.

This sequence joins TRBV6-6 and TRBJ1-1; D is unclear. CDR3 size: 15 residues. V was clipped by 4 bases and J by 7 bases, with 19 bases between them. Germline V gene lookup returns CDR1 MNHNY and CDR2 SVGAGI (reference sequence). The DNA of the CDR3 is TGTGCCAGCAGTTCACAGATGGGAGGGAAATTTGAAGCTTTCTTT. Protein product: CASSSQMGGKFEAFF.

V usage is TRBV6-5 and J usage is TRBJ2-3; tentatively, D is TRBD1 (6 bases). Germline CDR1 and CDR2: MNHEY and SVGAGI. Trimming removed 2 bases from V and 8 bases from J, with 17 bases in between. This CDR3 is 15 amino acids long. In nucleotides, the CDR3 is TGTGCCAGCAGTTACACCTTAACAGGGATCGGTACGCAGTATTTT. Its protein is CASSYTLTGIGTQYF.

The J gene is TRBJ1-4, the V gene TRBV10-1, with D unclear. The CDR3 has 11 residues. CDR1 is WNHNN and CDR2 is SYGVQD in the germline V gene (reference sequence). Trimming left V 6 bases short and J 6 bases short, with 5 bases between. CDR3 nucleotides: TGCGCCAGCAGCCTCGATGAAAAACTGTTTTTT. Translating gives CASSLDEKLFF.

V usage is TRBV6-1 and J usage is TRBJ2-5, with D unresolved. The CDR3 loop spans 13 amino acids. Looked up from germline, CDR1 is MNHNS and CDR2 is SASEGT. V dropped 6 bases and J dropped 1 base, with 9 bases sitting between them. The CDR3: CASSAGSQETQYF. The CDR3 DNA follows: TGTGCCAGCAGCGCAGGCAGCCAAGAGACCCAGTACTTC.

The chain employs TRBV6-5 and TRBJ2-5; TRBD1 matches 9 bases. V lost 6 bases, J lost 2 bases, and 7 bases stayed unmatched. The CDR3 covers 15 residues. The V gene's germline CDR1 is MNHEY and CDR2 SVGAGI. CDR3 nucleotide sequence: TGTGCCAGCAGACGGACAGGGGTTGGGCAAGAGACCCAGTACTTC. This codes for CASRRTGVGQETQYF.

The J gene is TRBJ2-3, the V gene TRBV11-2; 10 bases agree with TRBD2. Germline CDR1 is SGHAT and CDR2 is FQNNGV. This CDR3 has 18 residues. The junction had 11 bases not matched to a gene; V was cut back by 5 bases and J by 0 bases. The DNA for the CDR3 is TGTGCCAGCAGCCCGCCCGGGACTAGCGCCCCTAGCACAGATACGCAGTATTTT. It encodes CASSPPGTSAPSTDTQYF.

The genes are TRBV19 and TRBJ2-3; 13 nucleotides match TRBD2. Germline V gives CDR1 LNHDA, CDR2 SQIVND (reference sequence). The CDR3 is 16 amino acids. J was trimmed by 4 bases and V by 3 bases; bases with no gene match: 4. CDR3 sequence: CASSMTSGGISDTQYF. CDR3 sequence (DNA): TGTGCCAGTAGTATGACTAGCGGGGGGATCTCAGATACGCAGTATTTT.

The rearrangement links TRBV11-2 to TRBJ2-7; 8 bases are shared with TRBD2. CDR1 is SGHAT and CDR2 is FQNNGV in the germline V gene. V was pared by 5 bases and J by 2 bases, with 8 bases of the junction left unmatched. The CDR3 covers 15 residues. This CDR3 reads CASSITPGGAYEQYF. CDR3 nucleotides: TGTGCCAGCAGCATAACTCCGGGAGGGGCCTACGAGCAGTACTTC.

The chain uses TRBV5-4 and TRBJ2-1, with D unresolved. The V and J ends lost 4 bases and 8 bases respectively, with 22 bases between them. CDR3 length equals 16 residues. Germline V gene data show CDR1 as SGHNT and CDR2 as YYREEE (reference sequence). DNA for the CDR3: TGTGCCAGCAGCCCGAACGTGGCTAGTCGTGGGTATGAGCAGTTCTTC. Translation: CASSPNVASRGYEQFF.

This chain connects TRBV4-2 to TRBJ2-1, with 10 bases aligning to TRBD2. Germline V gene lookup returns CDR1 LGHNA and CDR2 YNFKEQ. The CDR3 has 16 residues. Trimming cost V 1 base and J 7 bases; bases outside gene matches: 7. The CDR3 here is CASSQVPSGSGNEQFF. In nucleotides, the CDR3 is TGTGCCAGCAGCCAAGTTCCTAGCGGGAGTGGTAATGAGCAGTTCTTC.

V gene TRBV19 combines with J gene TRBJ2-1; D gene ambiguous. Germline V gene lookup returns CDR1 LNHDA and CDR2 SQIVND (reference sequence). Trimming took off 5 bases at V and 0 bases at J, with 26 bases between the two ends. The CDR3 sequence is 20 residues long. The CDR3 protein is CASSHRSIHNTVPSYNEQFF. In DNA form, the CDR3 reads TGTGCCAGTAGTCATCGATCGATTCACAATACAGTTCCCTCCTACAATGAGCAGTTCTTC.

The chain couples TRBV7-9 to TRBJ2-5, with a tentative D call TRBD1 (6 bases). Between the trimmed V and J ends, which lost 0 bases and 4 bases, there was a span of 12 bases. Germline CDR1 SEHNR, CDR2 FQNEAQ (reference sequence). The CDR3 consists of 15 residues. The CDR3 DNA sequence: TGTGCCAGCAGCTTAGCCCTAACAGGGTTAGAGACCCAGTACTTC. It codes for CASSLALTGLETQYF. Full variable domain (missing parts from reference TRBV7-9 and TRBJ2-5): DTGVSQNPRHKITKRGQNVTFRCDPISEHNRLYWYRQTLGQGPEFLTYFQNEAQLEKSRLLSDRFSAERPKGSFSTLEIQRTEQGDSAMYLCASSLALTGLETQYFGPGTRLLVL.

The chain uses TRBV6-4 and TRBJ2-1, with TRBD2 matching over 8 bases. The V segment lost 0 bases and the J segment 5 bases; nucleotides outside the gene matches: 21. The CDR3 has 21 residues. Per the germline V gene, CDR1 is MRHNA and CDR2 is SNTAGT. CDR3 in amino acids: CASSDSRRGVPTAKMNNEQFF. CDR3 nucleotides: TGTGCCAGCAGTGACTCGCGGCGGGGGGTACCAACGGCCAAAATGAACAATGAGCAGTTCTTC.

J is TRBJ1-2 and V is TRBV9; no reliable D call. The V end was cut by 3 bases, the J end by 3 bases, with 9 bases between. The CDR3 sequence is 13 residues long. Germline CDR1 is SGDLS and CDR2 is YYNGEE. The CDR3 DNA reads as TGTGCCAGCAGCGACGGTTCTCACTATGGCTACACCTTC. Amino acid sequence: CASSDGSHYGYTF.

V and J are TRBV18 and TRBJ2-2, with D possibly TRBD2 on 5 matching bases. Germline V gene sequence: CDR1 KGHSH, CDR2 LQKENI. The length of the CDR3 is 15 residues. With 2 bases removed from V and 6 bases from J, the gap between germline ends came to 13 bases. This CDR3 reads CASSPGESVPGELFF. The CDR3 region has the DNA TGTGCCAGCTCACCAGGGGAGTCAGTTCCCGGGGAGCTGTTTTTT. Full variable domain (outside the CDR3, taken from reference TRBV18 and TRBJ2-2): NAGVMQNPRHLVRRRGQEARLRCSPMKGHSHVYWYRQLPEEGLKFMVYLQKENIIDESGMPKERFSAEFPKEGPSILRIQQVVRGDSAAYFCASSPGESVPGELFFGEGSRLTVL.

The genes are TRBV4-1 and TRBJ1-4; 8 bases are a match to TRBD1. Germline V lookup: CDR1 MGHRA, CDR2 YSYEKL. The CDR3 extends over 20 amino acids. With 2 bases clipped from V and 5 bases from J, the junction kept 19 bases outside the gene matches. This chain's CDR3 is CASSQKTPNRSGTGNEKLFF. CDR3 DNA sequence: TGCGCCAGCAGCCAAAAAACACCGAACAGGAGCGGGACAGGAAATGAAAAACTGTTTTTT.

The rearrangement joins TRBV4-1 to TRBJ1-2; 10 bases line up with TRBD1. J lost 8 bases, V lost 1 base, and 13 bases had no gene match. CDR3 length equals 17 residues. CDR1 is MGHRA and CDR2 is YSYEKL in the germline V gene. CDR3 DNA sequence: TGCGCCAGCAGCCAAGCGGGACAGGGGTTTATTATGGTCGGCTACACCTTC. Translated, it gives CASSQAGQGFIMVGYTF.

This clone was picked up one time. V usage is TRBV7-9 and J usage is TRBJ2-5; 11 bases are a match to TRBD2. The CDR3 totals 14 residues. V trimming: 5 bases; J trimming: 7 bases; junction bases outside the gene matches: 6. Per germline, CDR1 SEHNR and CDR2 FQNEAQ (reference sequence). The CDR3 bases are TGTGCCAGCAGCCCCCAGACTAGCGGGGTGACCCAGTACTTC. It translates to CASSPQTSGVTQYF.

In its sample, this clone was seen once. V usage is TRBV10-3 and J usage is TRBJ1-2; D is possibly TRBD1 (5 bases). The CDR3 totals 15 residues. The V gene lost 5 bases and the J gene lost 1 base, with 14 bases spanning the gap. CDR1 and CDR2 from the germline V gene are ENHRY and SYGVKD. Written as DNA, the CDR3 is TGTGCCATCAGTACCCCAGGGCATATTAACTATGGCTACACCTTC. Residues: CAISTPGHINYGYTF.